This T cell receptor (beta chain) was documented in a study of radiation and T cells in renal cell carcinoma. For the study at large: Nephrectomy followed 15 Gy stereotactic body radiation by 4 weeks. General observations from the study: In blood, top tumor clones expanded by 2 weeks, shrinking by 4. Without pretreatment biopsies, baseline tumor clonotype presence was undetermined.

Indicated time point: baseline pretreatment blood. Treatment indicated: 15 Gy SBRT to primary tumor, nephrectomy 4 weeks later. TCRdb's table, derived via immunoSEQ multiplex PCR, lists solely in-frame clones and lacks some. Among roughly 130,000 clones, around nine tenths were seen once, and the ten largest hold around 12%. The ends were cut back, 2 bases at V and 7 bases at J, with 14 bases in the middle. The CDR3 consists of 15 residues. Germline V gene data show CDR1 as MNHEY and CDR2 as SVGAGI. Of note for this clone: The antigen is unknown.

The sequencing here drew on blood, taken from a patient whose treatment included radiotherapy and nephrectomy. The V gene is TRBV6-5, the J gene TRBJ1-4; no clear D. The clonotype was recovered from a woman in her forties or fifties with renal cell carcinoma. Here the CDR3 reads CASSYSMGFGEKLFF. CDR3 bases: TGTGCCAGCAGTTACAGTATGGGGTTCGGTGAAAAACTGTTTTTT.